This T cell receptor (beta chain) was recovered during a study of CXCR3-negative and CXCR3-positive naive CD8 T cells. Overall study results and limits: Much lower diversity was found in memory CD8+ cells, while both naive subsets had comparably high diversity. After cryopreservation, expression of CXCR3 was partially reduced, and most assays were run with fresh PBMCs. Naive CXCR3-positive cells had TRB CDR3s more hydrophobic than those of CXCR3-negative naive cells. Naive CXCR3-positive and CXCR3-negative cells shared TRBV-TRBJ usage; memory cells diverged.

Notes on this clonotype: Its antigen is unidentified.

From germline, CDR1 is SGHNT and CDR2 YENEEA. This CDR3 region has 15 residues. 5' RACE with UMI labels generated the TRB cDNA libraries. TCRdb reprocessed the 5' RACE reads, keeping one entry per CDR3 protein, no DNA. The repertoire shows approximately 8,100 distinct CDR3 sequences; the top ten hold roughly 2.2%. The sequence was obtained from a human donor in good health. Some clones in this sample may be carry-over from other donors' samples. The specimen was naive CXCR3- CD8+ T cells from blood. Subset specified: CD45RO-CCR7+CD27+CD95- naive CD8+ T cells lacking CXCR3 (TNR3-). The chain links TRBV11-3 to TRBJ2-7. CDR3 residues: CASSNSEDGYYEQYF. Based on the CDR3 plus reference TRBV11-3 and TRBJ2-7, the full variable domain is EAGVVQSPRYKIIEKKQPVAFWCNPISGHNTLYWYLQNLGQGPELLIRYENEEAVDDSQLPKDRFSAERLKGVDSTLKIQPAELGDSAVYLCASSNSEDGYYEQYFGPGTRLTVT.